Listed below are T cell receptor beta chains from one sample, sequenced in a study of response to subunit inactivated influenza vaccine. Each CDR3 protein gets one entry after TCRdb re-called the RT-PCR reads with MiXCR. The data contain 700,000 to 900,000 distinct CDR3 sequences, around 20% of them singletons. The sequencing here drew on PBMCs from blood, taken around 5 days after vaccination. The receptor source for this set is a man aged 45-65 years who received an inactivated influenza vaccine. Both conserved end residues are part of each CDR3. A D gene is named only where the DNA matches it firmly. Rows give clone size only sometimes, using once, few, many, or a class for an expanded clone.

clone_size j_call v_call d_call cdr3_nt cdr3_aa
- TRBJ2-7 TRBV20-1 TRBD1 TGCAGTGCTAGAGATCCGGGGGGACAGGGGATATACGAGCAGTACTTC CSARDPGGQGIYEQYF
many TRBJ2-1 TRBV24-1 - TGTGCCACCAGTGATCCCGGACAGACTGACTACAATGAGCAGTTCTTC CATSDPGQTDYNEQFF
- TRBJ2-3 TRBV7-2 - TGTGCCAGCAGCTCCCACGATCTAGCGTCTCAGTATTTT CASSSHDLASQYF
many TRBJ1-1 TRBV5-1 TRBD1 TGCGCCAGCAGCACAGGGACAGGGACGGTGATGAACACTGAAGCTTTCTTT CASSTGTGTVMNTEAFF
- TRBJ2-3 TRBV29-1 - TGCAGCGTGAGGGACGCCCCTACGCAGTATTTT CSVRDAPTQYF
- TRBJ2-5 TRBV11-2 - TGTGCCAGCAGCCCCCGCCGAGACATGGAGACCCAGTACTTC CASSPRRDMETQYF
- TRBJ2-7 TRBV12-3/TRBV12-4 - TGTGCCAGCAGTCCCTCGGACTCGGCTGGGGAGCAGTACTTC CASSPSDSAGEQYF
few TRBJ2-2 TRBV5-1 - TGCGCCAGCAGCTGGGCGGGGTCGAACACCGGGGAGCTGTTTTTT CASSWAGSNTGELFF
few TRBJ2-2 TRBV10-3 - TGTGCCATCAGCAGGGGCTTAGACACCGGGGAGCTGTTTTTT CAISRGLDTGELFF
few TRBJ2-1 TRBV4-2 - TGTGCCAGCAGCTCCCCCGGCTTCTACAATGAGCAGTTCTTC CASSSPGFYNEQFF
- TRBJ1-2 TRBV7-2 - TGTGCCAGCAGCCCCGGATCTGGCAACTATGGCTACACCTTC CASSPGSGNYGYTF
- TRBJ2-7 TRBV11-2 - TGTGCCAGCAGCTCCATCAACTCCAGGGGGGTGGAAAGTTACGAGCAGTACTTC CASSSINSRGVESYEQYF
few TRBJ2-3 TRBV15 TRBD2 TGTGCCACCAGCAGAGATCGTGATAGCGGGGGTACAGATACGCAGTATTTT CATSRDRDSGGTDTQYF
few TRBJ2-7 TRBV11-2 TRBD1 TGTGCCAGCAGCTTAGGACGGACAGGAACCTACGAGCAGTACTTC CASSLGRTGTYEQYF
- TRBJ1-1 TRBV5-5 TRBD1 TGTGCCAGCACCGACCGGGACAGGGGGCAAGTCACTGAAGCTTTCTTT CASTDRDRGQVTEAFF
- TRBJ1-5 TRBV6-2/TRBV6-3 - TGTGCCAGCAGTTACCCCGGACAGTATCAGCCCCAGCATTTT CASSYPGQYQPQHF
once TRBJ2-7 TRBV10-3 - TGTGCCATCAGTGAGGGGGTCCGGAACTCCTACGAGCAGTACTTC CAISEGVRNSYEQYF
- TRBJ2-3 TRBV3-1 - TGTGCCAGCAGCCGTAGTGAGAGCGGACCACAAGGTACGCAGTATTTT CASSRSESGPQGTQYF
few TRBJ2-2 TRBV5-1 - TGCGCCAGCAGCTTGGATAGGGCGCACACCGGGGAGCTGTTTTTT CASSLDRAHTGELFF
- TRBJ2-3 TRBV12-3/TRBV12-4 - TGTGCCAGCAGTTTATTTGGCTCCTCAGATACGCAGTATTTT CASSLFGSSDTQYF
few TRBJ2-1 TRBV6-2/TRBV6-3 - TGTGCCAGCAGTTCCCTCAGGACCGGCTACAATGAGCAGTTCTTC CASSSLRTGYNEQFF
- TRBJ2-1 TRBV27 TRBD2 TGTGCCAGCAGTTTAAGGGACAACATACTAGCGGGAGCCTGGAATGAGCAGTTCTTC CASSLRDNILAGAWNEQFF
few TRBJ1-2 TRBV20-1 - TGCAGTGCAAAGCCCAGGGTACCGGGCTACACCTTC CSAKPRVPGYTF
many TRBJ2-4 TRBV20-1 - TGCAGTGCTAGATCGGACCAATCTCTAGCCAAAAACATTCAGTACTTC CSARSDQSLAKNIQYF
- TRBJ2-1 TRBV7-2 - TGTGCCAGCAGCCGCTTAGTTGGGGGGTTTGGGAATGAGCAGTTCTTC CASSRLVGGFGNEQFF
many TRBJ2-3 TRBV20-1 - TGCAGTGCTGGCGACGATACGCAGTATTTT CSAGDDTQYF
- TRBJ1-5 TRBV6-2/TRBV6-3 - TGTGCCAGCAGCGGACCGGGCAATCAGCCCCAGCATTTT CASSGPGNQPQHF
few TRBJ2-5 TRBV10-3 - TGTGCCATCAGTATGACAAAACAAGAGACCCAGTACTTC CAISMTKQETQYF
- TRBJ2-2 TRBV24-1 - TGTGCCACCAGTGAAAGGGGAGGCACCGGGGAGCTGTTTTTT CATSERGGTGELFF
few TRBJ2-1 TRBV20-1 TRBD1 TGCAGTGCTAAGGACAGGGCCACCTACAATGAGCAGTTCTTC CSAKDRATYNEQFF
- TRBJ2-3 TRBV15 - TGTGCCACCAGCGGAAGGGACCGCACAGATACGCAGTATTTT CATSGRDRTDTQYF
- TRBJ2-3 TRBV10-3 - TGTGCCATCAGTGAAAGTACAGGGAGCACAGATACGCAGTATTTT CAISESTGSTDTQYF
- TRBJ2-7 TRBV4-2 - TGTGCCAGCAGCCAGACCATGTACGAGCAGTACTTC CASSQTMYEQYF
few TRBJ2-5 TRBV3-1 TRBD2 TGTGCCAGCAGCCAAAGTAGCGGGGGAGGGGCAGAGACCCAGTACTTC CASSQSSGGGAETQYF
- TRBJ2-5 TRBV7-9 - TGTGCCAGCAGCCGGGGGCTAAAGACCCAGTACTTC CASSRGLKTQYF
- TRBJ2-7 TRBV4-3 - TGCGCCAGCAGCCAAGATCAGTCAGGGGCCTACGAGCAGTACTTC CASSQDQSGAYEQYF
few TRBJ2-3 TRBV10-2 - TGCGCCAGCAGTGACAATTCTGCAGATACGCAGTATTTT CASSDNSADTQYF
- TRBJ2-5 TRBV6-1 TRBD1 TGTGCCAGCAGTGTGGGCAGGGGGAAAGAGACCCAGTACTTC CASSVGRGKETQYF
- TRBJ2-1 TRBV7-9 - TGTGCCAGCAGCGAGGGACATTACAATGAGCAGTTCTTC CASSEGHYNEQFF
- TRBJ2-2 TRBV5-6 - TGTGCCAGCAGCTTGCCGGGGACTCGCACCGGGGAGCTGTTTTTT CASSLPGTRTGELFF
few TRBJ2-1 TRBV7-2 - TGTGCCAGCAGCTTTACAGCCGTATACAATGAGCAGTTCTTC CASSFTAVYNEQFF
many TRBJ2-1 TRBV20-1 TRBD2 TGCAGTGCTAGAGATCCCCCAACTAGCGGCAGCTCCTACAATGAGCAGTTCTTC CSARDPPTSGSSYNEQFF
- TRBJ1-1 TRBV4-3 - TGCGCCAGCAGCCAAGTAGGGGGGGCCGCTGAAGCTTTCTTT CASSQVGGAAEAFF
few TRBJ2-3 TRBV7-2 TRBD1 TGTGCCAGCACCCGACAGGGGTCCACAGATACGCAGTATTTT CASTRQGSTDTQYF
- TRBJ2-1 TRBV11-3 - TGTGCCAGCAGCTTAGAAGCCGGCTATGAGCAGTTCTTC CASSLEAGYEQFF
few TRBJ2-7 TRBV5-1 - TGCGCCAGCAGCGGGGAGGTGCAATACGAGCAGTACTTC CASSGEVQYEQYF
few TRBJ1-4 TRBV6-5 - TGTGCCAGCAGTTACTGGTCGGGACGCGGTAATGAAAAACTGTTTTTT CASSYWSGRGNEKLFF
- TRBJ2-3 TRBV7-2 - TGTGCCAGCAGCCATCGGAACACAGATACGCAGTATTTT CASSHRNTDTQYF
- TRBJ2-7 TRBV5-1 TRBD1 TGCGCCAGCAGCCCCGGACAGGGAGGCCAATACGAGCAGTACTTC CASSPGQGGQYEQYF
few TRBJ1-2 TRBV6-2/TRBV6-3 - TGTGCCAGCAGGACCATCGAATGGACGGGCTATGGCTACACCTTC CASRTIEWTGYGYTF
few TRBJ1-4 TRBV18 - TGTGCCAGCTCACCAAGAGGGGCGCAACGTGAAAAACTGTTTTTT CASSPRGAQREKLFF
- TRBJ1-2 TRBV20-1 TRBD1 TGCAGTGCTAGGGGACAGGGAACCAATGGCTACACCTTC CSARGQGTNGYTF
many TRBJ2-3 TRBV29-1 TRBD2 TGCAGCGTTGTCGGCCGGGGGGGCCGAGCGTCTAGCACAGATACGCAGTATTTT CSVVGRGGRASSTDTQYF
few TRBJ1-2 TRBV12-3/TRBV12-4 - TGTGCCACCCACTGGCCTTTCAACTATGGCTACACCTTC CATHWPFNYGYTF
- TRBJ2-5 TRBV12-3/TRBV12-4 - TGTGCCAGCAGTTTGGGCAGGGGGGGGACCCAGTACTTC CASSLGRGGTQYF
- TRBJ2-1 TRBV20-1 TRBD1 TGCAGTGTTCCGAGAGGGACAGTCCACAATGAGCAGTTCTTC CSVPRGTVHNEQFF